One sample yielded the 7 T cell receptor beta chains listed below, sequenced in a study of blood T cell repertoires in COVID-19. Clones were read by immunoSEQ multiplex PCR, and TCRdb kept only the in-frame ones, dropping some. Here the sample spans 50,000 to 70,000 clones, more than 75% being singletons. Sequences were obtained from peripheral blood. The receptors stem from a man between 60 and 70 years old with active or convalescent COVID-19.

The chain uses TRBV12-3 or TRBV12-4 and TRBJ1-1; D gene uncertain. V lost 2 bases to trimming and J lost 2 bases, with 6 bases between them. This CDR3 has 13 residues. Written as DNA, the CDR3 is TGTGCCAGCAGTTTACGGGAAAACACTGAAGCTTTCTTT. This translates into CASSLRENTEAFF.

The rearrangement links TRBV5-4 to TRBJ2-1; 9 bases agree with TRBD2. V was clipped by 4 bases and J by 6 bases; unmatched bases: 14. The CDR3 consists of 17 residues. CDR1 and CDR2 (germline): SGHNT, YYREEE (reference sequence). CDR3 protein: CASSIAPGLAKGNEQFF. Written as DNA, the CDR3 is TGTGCCAGCAGCATTGCCCCTGGACTAGCGAAGGGCAATGAGCAGTTCTTC.

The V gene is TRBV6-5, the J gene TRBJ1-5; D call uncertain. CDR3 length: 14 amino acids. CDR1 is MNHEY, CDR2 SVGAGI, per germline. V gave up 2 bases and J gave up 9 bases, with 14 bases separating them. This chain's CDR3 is CASSYGQSLGPQHF. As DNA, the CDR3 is TGTGCCAGCAGTTACGGCCAGTCCCTAGGGCCCCAGCATTTT.

The CDR3 spells CATSETGPHQPQHF. The CDR3 coding sequence is TGTGCCACCAGTGAGACAGGTCCCCATCAGCCCCAGCATTTT. The rearrangement joins TRBV24-1 to TRBJ1-5, with D possibly matching TRBD1 (6 bases). CDR3 length: 14 amino acids. From germline, CDR1 is KGHDR and CDR2 SFDVKD. The V and J ends lost 4 bases and 5 bases respectively, with 11 bases between them.

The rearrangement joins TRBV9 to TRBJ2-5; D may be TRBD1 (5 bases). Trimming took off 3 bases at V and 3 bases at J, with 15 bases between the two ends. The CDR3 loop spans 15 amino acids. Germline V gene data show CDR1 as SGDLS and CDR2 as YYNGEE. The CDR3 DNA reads TGTGCCAGCAGCGCGGTAAGCAGGGTAGAAGAGACCCAGTACTTC. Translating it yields CASSAVSRVEETQYF.

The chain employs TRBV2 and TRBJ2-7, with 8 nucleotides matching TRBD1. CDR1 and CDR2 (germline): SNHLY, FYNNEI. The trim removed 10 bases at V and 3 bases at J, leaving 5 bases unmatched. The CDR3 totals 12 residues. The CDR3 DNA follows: TGTGCCACCGGACAGGGCAGCTACGAGCAGTACTTC. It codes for CATGQGSYEQYF.

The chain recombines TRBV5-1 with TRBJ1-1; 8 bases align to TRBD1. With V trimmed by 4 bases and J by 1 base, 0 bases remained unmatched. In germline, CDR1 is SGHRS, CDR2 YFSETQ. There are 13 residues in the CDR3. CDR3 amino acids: CASSGQGNTEAFF. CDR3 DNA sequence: TGCGCCAGCAGCGGACAGGGGAACACTGAAGCTTTCTTT. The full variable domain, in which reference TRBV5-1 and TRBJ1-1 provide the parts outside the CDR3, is KAGVTQTPRYLIKTRGQQVTLSCSPISGHRSVSWYQQTPGQGLQFLFEYFSETQRNKGNFPGRFSGRQFSNSRSEMNVSTLELGDSALYLCASSGQGNTEAFFGQGTRLTVV.